This T cell receptor (beta chain) was recovered during a study of blood T cell repertoires in COVID-19. Germline CDR1 is SGDLS and CDR2 is YYNGEE. The ends were cut back, 6 bases at V and 2 bases at J, with 18 bases in the middle. CDR3 length: 16 residues. Donors were grouped by their self-reported clinical history. Authors' data handling: Estimates of nucleated cell counts were drawn from the amplification of reference gene primers. Method: immunoSEQ multiplex PCR; TCRdb's copy keeps in-frame clones and lacks some. V and J calls and clone size are those listed in that table; D and trimming were worked out from the DNA. The table has about 280,000 clones, nearly 90% seen once.

The chain couples TRBV9 to TRBJ2-1; D possibly corresponds to TRBD1 (5 bases). The sample was PBMCs or T cells enriched from blood (not recorded which). The TCR originated in a young woman with acute COVID-19. CDR3 nucleotides: TGTGCCAGCACCCGCACCCAGGGATTAACCTACAATGAGCAGTTCTTC. This encodes CASTRTQGLTYNEQFF.